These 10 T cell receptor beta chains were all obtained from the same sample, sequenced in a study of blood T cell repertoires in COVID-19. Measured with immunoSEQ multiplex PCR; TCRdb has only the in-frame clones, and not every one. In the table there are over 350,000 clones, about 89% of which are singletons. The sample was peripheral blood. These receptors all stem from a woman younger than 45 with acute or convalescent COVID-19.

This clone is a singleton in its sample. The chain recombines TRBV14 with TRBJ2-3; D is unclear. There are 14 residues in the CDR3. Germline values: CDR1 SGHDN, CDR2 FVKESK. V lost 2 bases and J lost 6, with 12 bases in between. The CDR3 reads CASSQLPVWDTQYF. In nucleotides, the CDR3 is TGTGCCAGCAGCCAACTCCCAGTCTGGGATACGCAGTATTTT.

The CDR3 DNA is TGCAGCGTTGAAGGTCCCAGGGTCTTGGATGGCTACACCTTC. Protein product: CSVEGPRVLDGYTF. The rearrangement joins TRBV29-1 to TRBJ1-2; possible D gene TRBD1, 5 bases. CDR3 size: 14 residues. The germline V gene has CDR1 SQVTM and CDR2 ANQGSEA. Trimming left V 1 base short and J 6 bases short, with 15 bases between. Combining the CDR3 with reference TRBV29-1 and TRBJ1-2 gives the whole variable domain SAVISQKPSRDICQRGTSLTIQCQVDSQVTMMFWYRQQPGQSLTLIATANQGSEATYESGFVIDKFPISRPNLTFSTLTVSNMSPEDSSIYLCSVEGPRVLDGYTFGSGTRLTVV.

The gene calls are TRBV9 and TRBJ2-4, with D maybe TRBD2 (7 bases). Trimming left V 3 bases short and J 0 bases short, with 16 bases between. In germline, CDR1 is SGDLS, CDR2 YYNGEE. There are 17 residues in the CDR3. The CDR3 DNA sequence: TGTGCCAGCAGCGCGGGGGGCGGAGTTTCAGCCAAAAACATTCAGTACTTC. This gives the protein CASSAGGGVSAKNIQYF.

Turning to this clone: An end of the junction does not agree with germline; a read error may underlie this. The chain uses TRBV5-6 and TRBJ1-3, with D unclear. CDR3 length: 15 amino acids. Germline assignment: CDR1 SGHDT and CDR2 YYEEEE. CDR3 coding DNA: TGTGCCAGCAGCTTGGCCCTCAGGCAAGGAAGCACCATATATTTT. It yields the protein CASSLALRQGSTIYF.

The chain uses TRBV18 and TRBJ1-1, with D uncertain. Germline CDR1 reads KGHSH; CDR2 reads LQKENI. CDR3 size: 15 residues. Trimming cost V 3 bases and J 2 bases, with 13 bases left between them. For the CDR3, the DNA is TGTGCCAGCTCACCCGAACGACTGATAAACACTGAAGCTTTCTTT. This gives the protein CASSPERLINTEAFF.

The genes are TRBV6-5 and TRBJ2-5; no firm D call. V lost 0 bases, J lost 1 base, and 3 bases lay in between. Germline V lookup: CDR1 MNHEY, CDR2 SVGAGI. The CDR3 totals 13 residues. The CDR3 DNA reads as TGTGCCAGCAGTTACTCCCTCCAAGAGACCCAGTACTTC. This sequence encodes CASSYSLQETQYF.

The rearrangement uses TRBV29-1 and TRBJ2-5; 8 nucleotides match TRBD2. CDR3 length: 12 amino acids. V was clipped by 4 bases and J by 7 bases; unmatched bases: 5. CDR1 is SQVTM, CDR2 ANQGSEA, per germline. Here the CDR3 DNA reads TGCAGCGTTGTCAGAAGCGGGGGGACCCAGTACTTC. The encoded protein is CSVVRSGGTQYF.

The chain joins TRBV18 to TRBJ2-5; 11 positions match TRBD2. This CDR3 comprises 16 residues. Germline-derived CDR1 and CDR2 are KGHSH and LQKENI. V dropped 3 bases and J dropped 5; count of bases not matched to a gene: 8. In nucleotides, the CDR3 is TGTGCCAGCTCACCCGAAGATAGCGGGGGGGCCGAGACCCAGTACTTC. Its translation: CASSPEDSGGAETQYF.

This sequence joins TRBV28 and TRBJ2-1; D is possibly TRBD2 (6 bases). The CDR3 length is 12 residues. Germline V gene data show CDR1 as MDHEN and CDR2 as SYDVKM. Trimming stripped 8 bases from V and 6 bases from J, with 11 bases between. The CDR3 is CASDPGSNEQFF. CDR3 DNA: TGTGCCAGCGACCCCGGGAGCAATGAGCAGTTCTTC. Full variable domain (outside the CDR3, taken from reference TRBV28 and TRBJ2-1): DVKVTQSSRYLVKRTGEKVFLECVQDMDHENMFWYRQDPGLGLRLIYFSYDVKMKEKGDIPEGYSVSREKKERFSLILESASTNQTSMYLCASDPGSNEQFFGPGTRLTVL.

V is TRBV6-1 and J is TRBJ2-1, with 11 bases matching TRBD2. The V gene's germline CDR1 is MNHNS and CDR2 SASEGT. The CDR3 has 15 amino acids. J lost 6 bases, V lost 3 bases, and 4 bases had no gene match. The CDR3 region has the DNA TGTGCCAGCAGTGATCTAGCGGGGGGATTCAATGAGCAGTTCTTC. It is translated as CASSDLAGGFNEQFF.